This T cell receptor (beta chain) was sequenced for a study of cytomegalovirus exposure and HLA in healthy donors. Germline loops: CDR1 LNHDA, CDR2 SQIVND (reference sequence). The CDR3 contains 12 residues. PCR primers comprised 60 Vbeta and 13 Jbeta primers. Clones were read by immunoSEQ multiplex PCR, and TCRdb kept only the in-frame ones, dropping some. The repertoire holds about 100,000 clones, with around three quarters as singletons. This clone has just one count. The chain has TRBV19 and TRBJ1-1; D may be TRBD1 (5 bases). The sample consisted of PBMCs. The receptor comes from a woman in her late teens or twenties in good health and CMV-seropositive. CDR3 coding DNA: TGTGCTACCGCGGGGGACCGTGCTGAAGCTTTCTTT. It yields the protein CATAGDRAEAFF.